A selection of T cell receptor beta chains follows, all from one sample in a study of response to subunit inactivated influenza vaccine. TCRdb re-called the RT-PCR reads through MiXCR, storing one row per CDR3 protein. The repertoire consists of about 540,000 distinct CDR3 sequences, with under 30% occurring once and the leading ten covering approximately 2.9%. This same sample was also part of a study on T cells expressing NK-cell markers.

The sequencing used CD4+ T cells sorted from PBMCs, collected approximately 13 days after vaccination. The receptors come from a man aged 45-65 years who received an inactivated influenza vaccine. CDR3s include the opening cysteine and the closing phenylalanine or tryptophan. The size of a clone is reported for some rows only, either as once, few or many, or as a class for expanded clones.

TRBV6-1,NA,TRBJ2-7,CASRAGAGGLPSYEQYF
TRBV20-1,NA,TRBJ2-7,CSAKPNEMVRQPQDLYF
TRBV5-1,NA,TRBJ1-5,CASSLEGVSQPQHF
TRBV5-5,NA,TRBJ2-3,CASSYGTGENTDTQYF
TRBV20-1,NA,TRBJ1-1,CRAGTGSYGEAFF
TRBV30,NA,TRBJ2-7,CAWRPPGYEQYF
TRBV25-1,NA,TRBJ2-3,CASSEGHLRGPDTQYF
TRBV7-2,few,TRBJ2-2,CASSPWGDLSPELFF
TRBV25-1,NA,TRBJ2-7,CASSETVSYEQYF
TRBV18,NA,TRBJ2-7,CASSPSTAFEQYF
TRBV7-9,NA,TRBJ2-5,CASSLLLAPKETQYF
TRBV7-2,few,TRBJ1-6,CASSLAGTGDNSPLHF
TRBV2,once,TRBJ2-5,CASSTRGGSRETQYF
TRBV24-1,few,TRBJ2-3,CATSDTGTGGDTQYF
TRBV12-3/TRBV12-4,many,TRBJ1-2,CASSLSSGTAGYTF
TRBV5-5,NA,TRBJ2-5,CASSTGDQETQYF
TRBV11-2,few,TRBJ2-5,CASSRAGGPETQYF